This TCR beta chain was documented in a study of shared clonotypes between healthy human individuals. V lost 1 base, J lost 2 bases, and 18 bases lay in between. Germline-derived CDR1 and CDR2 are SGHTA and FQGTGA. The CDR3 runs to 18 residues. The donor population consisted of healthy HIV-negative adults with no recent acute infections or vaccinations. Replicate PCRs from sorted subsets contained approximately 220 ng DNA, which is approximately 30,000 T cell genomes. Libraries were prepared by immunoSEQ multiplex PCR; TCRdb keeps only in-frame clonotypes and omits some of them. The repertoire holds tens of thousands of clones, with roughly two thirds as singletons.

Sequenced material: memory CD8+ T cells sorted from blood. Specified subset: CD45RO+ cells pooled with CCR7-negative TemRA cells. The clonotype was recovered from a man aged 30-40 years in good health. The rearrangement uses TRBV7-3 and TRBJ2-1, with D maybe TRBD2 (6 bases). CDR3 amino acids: CASSLIGGPLPPYNEQFF. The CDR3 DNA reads TGTGCCAGCAGCTTAATCGGGGGACCCCTACCCCCCTACAATGAGCAGTTCTTC.